What follows are 8 T cell receptor beta chains derived from one specimen sequenced in a study of blood T cell repertoires in COVID-19. TCRdb's copy holds only in-frame clones and misses some; the assay was immunoSEQ multiplex PCR. The repertoire consists of 300,000 to 450,000 clones, with more than 75% occurring once and the leading ten covering more than 0.8%. Source material: PBMCs or T cells enriched from blood (not recorded which). These receptor sequences come from a woman in her 30s who had recovered from COVID-19.

This chain connects TRBV5-4 to TRBJ2-1; 15 nucleotides line up with TRBD2. CDR1 is SGHNT and CDR2 is YYREEE in the germline V gene (reference sequence). Trimming removed 3 bases from V and 0 bases from J; junction bases left unmatched: 4. The CDR3 is made up of 18 amino acids. Here the CDR3 DNA reads TGTGCCAGCAGCTGGGGGACTAGCGGGGGGAGCTCCTACAATGAGCAGTTCTTC. The encoded protein is CASSWGTSGGSSYNEQFF.

DNA for the CDR3: TGTGCCACCGCGGAGGGAAACACCATATATTTT. It translates to CATAEGNTIYF. The genes are TRBV24-1 and TRBJ1-3; D is ambiguous. Germline V CDR1 and CDR2: KGHDR, SFDVKD. Trimming removed 9 bases at V and 4 bases at J, with 6 bases between. The CDR3 has 11 residues.

This clone has ten or more counts. The chain couples TRBV4-1 to TRBJ2-1, with D maybe TRBD2 (6 bases). V was cut by 2 bases and J by 7 bases, with 18 bases left in between. Germline V CDR1 and CDR2: MGHRA, YSYEKL. The CDR3 runs to 16 residues. Written as DNA, the CDR3 is TGCGCCAGCAGCCAACTCGGAGGGAGTCGGGCGAATGAGCAGTTCTTC. It encodes CASSQLGGSRANEQFF.

V usage is TRBV2 and J usage is TRBJ1-2; a weak D match, TRBD1 (6 bases). Trimming left V 0 bases short and J 7 bases short, with 12 bases between. Germline loops: CDR1 SNHLY, CDR2 FYNNEI. The CDR3 totals 14 residues. The CDR3 nucleotides read TGTGCCAGCAGTGAAGCGATCGGGGGGGCTGGCTACACCTTC. Its translation: CASSEAIGGAGYTF.

The chain has TRBV7-9 and TRBJ1-2; TRBD1 might be the D (6 bases). CDR1 and CDR2 (germline): SEHNR, FQNEAQ (reference sequence). The CDR3 loop spans 13 amino acids. V was pared by 3 bases and J by 6 bases, with 11 bases between. CDR3 nucleotides: TGTGCCAGCAGCTTCAGGGGATCGAATGGCTACACCTTC. Translated, it gives CASSFRGSNGYTF.

The rearrangement uses TRBV2 and TRBJ1-1; D gene unclear. This CDR3 has 11 residues. Trimming removed 6 bases from V and 6 bases from J, with 8 bases in between. Germline CDR1 is SNHLY and CDR2 is FYNNEI. The CDR3 loop reads CASRAGAEAFF. As DNA, the CDR3 is TGTGCCAGCAGAGCGGGAGCTGAAGCTTTCTTT.

The V and J genes are TRBV5-6 and TRBJ1-1; 7 bases agree with TRBD1. Germline loops: CDR1 SGHDT, CDR2 YYEEEE. Trimming cost V 4 bases and J 6 bases; bases outside gene matches: 9. The CDR3 length is 14 residues. The CDR3: CASSPLTGAPEAFF. The CDR3 region has the DNA TGTGCCAGCAGCCCACTAACAGGGGCTCCTGAAGCTTTCTTT. Full variable domain (outside the CDR3, taken from reference TRBV5-6 and TRBJ1-1): DAGVTQSPTHLIKTRGQQVTLRCSPKSGHDTVSWYQQALGQGPQFIFQYYEEEERQRGNFPDRFSGHQFPNYSSELNVNALLLGDSALYLCASSPLTGAPEAFFGQGTRLTVV.

This chain links TRBV28 with TRBJ2-5; 8 bases align to TRBD1. Trimming cost V 6 bases and J 4 bases; bases outside gene matches: 7. This CDR3 contains 14 residues. Germline CDR1 and CDR2: MDHEN and SYDVKM. The CDR3 here is CASSDGQGPETQYF. CDR3 sequence (DNA): TGTGCCAGCAGCGATGGACAGGGACCAGAGACCCAGTACTTC.